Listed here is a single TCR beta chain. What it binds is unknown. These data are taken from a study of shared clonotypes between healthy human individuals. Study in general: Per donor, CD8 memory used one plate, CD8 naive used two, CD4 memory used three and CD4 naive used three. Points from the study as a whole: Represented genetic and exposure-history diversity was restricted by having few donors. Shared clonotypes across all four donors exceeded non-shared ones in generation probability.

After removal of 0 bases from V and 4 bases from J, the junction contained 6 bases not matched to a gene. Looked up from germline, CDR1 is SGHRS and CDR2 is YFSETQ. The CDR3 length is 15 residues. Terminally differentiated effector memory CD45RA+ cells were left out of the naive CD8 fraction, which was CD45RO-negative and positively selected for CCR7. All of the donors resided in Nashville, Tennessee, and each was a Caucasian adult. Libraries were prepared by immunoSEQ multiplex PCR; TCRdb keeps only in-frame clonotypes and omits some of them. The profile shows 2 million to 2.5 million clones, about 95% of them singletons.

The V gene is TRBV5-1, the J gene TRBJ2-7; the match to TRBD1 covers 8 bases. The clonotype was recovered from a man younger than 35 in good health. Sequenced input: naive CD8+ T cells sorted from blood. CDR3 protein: CASSLGTGKTYEQYF. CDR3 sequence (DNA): TGCGCCAGCAGCTTGGGGACAGGGAAAACGTACGAGCAGTACTTC.